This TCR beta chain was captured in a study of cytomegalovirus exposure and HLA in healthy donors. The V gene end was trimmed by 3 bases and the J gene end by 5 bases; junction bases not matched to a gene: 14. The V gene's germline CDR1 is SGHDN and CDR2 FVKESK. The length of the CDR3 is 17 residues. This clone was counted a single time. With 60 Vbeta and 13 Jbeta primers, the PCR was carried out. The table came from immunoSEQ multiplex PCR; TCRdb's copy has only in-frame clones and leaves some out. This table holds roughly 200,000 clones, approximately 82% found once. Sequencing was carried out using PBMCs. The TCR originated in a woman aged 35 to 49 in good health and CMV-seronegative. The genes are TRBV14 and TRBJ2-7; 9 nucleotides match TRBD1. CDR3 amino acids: CASSHTVWDRERNEQYF. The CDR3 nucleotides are TGTGCCAGCAGCCATACGGTCTGGGACAGGGAAAGGAACGAGCAGTACTTC.